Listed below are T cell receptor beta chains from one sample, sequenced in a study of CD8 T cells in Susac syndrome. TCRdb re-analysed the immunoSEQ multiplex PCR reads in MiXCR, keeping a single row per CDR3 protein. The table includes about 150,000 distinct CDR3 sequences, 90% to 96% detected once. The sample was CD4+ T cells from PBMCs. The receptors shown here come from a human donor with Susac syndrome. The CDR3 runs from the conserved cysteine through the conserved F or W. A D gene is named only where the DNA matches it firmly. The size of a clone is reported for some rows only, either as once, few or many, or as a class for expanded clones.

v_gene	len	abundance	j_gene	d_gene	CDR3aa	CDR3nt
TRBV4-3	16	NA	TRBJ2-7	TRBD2	CASSRGTSGTNYEQYF	TGCGCCAGCAGCCGAGGGACTAGCGGGACTAACTACGAGCAGTACTTC
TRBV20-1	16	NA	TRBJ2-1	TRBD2	CSADGGTSGRYNEQFF	TGCAGTGCTGATGGCGGGACTAGCGGGAGATACAATGAGCAGTTCTTC
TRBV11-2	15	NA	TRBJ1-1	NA	CASSLKVGGNTEAFF	TGTGCCAGCAGCCTAAAGGTGGGTGGGAACACTGAAGCTTTCTTT
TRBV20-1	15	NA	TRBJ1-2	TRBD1	CSATGTGQGYYGYTF	TGCAGTGCCACCGGGACAGGGCAGGGCTACTATGGCTACACCTTC
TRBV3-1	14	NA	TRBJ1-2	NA	CASSRTDGSYGYTF	TGTGCCAGCAGCCGAACAGATGGGAGCTATGGCTACACCTTC
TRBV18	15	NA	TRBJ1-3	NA	CASSPRVDSGNTIYF	TGTGCCAGCTCACCACGAGTAGACTCTGGAAACACCATATATTTT
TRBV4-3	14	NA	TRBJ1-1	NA	CASSQYRRDTEAFF	TGCGCCAGCAGCCAATATCGCAGGGACACTGAAGCTTTCTTT
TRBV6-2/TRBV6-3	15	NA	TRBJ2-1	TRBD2	CASSSAAGGYNEQFF	TGTGCCAGCAGTTCGGCAGCGGGGGGTTACAATGAGCAGTTCTTC
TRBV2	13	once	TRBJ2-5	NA	CASSRMWGVDQYF	TGTGCCAGCAGTCGTATGTGGGGAGTGGACCAGTACTTC
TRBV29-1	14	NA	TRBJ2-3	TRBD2	CSVALAGGADTQYF	TGCAGCGTTGCACTAGCGGGAGGGGCAGATACGCAGTATTTT
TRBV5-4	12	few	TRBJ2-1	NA	CASSTTYNEQFF	TGTGCCAGCTCGACTACTTACAATGAGCAGTTCTTC
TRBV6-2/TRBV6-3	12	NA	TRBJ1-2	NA	CASNLGLDGYTF	TGTGCCAGCAATCTCGGACTGGATGGCTACACCTTC
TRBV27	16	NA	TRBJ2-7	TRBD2	CASSLLGTSGNYEQYF	TGTGCCAGCAGTTTATTGGGGACTAGCGGGAATTACGAGCAGTACTTC
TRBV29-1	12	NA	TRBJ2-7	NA	CSVEDNTYEQYF	TGCAGCGTTGAAGATAACACCTACGAGCAGTACTTC
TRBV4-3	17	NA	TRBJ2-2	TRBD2	CASSLRTSGAPPGELFF	TGCGCCAGCAGCCTCCGGACTAGCGGGGCCCCACCCGGGGAGCTGTTTTTT
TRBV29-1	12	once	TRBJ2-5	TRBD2	CSVRGLVETQYF	TGCAGCGTGAGGGGACTAGTAGAGACCCAGTACTTC
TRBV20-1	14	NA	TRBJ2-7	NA	CSATPSGFSYEQYF	TGCAGTGCAACCCCTAGTGGATTCTCCTACGAGCAGTACTTC
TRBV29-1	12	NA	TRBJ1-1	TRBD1	CSACRQGMQAFF	TGCAGCGCATGCCGACAGGGGATGCAAGCTTTCTTT
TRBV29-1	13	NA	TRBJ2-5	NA	CSVAFITEETQYF	TGCAGCGTTGCCTTTATAACGGAAGAGACCCAGTACTTC
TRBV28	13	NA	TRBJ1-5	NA	CASQGTPNQPQHF	TGTGCCAGCCAAGGTACACCCAATCAGCCCCAGCATTTT
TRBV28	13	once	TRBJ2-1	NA	CASSLQGTREQFF	TGTGCCAGCAGTTTGCAGGGGACGAGGGAGCAGTTCTTC
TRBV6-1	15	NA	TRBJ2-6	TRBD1	CASIQGAPGANVLTF	TGTGCCAGCATCCAGGGGGCGCCTGGGGCCAACGTCCTGACTTTC
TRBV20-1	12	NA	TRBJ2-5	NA	CSAGTIQETQYF	TGCAGTGCCGGGACCATACAAGAGACCCAGTACTTC
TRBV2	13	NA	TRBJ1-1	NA	CASSEQVNTEAFF	TGTGCCAGCAGTGAACAGGTGAACACTGAAGCTTTCTTT
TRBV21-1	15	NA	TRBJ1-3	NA	CASSTRDRSGNTIYF	TGTGCCAGCAGCACACGGGACCGCTCGGGGAACACCATATATTTT
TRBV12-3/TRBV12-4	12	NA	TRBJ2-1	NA	CASSFQDRKQFF	TGTGCCAGCAGTTTCCAGGATAGAAAGCAGTTCTTC
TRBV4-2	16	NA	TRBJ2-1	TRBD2	CASSQLRTSADNEQFF	TGTGCCAGCAGCCAACTAAGGACTAGCGCCGACAATGAGCAGTTCTTC